This T cell receptor beta chain came from a study of T-cell reconstitution after alpha-beta-depleted transplantation in children. This clonotype was detected only a few times. Library preparation (for TCRbeta) was performed with unique molecular identifiers. TCRdb re-derived calls from the PCR reads in MiXCR, one entry per CDR3 protein. The table includes about 540,000 distinct CDR3 sequences, 15% to 20% detected once. V was clipped by 1 base and J by 3 bases, with 9 bases between them. This CDR3 comprises 14 residues. CDR1 is SGHRS, CDR2 YFSETQ, per germline. This specimen consisted of PBMCs from the stem cell graft donor, obtained from the stem cell graft. The receptor was derived from a human donor who donated a stem cell graft to a child with acute lymphoblastic leukemia. The V call is TRBV5-1, the J call TRBJ2-3; D not certain. DNA for the CDR3: TGCGCCAGCAGCTTGTCGAAAAATACAGATACGCAGTATTTT. Translation: CASSLSKNTDTQYF.